This T cell receptor (beta chain) was identified during a study of cytomegalovirus exposure and HLA in healthy donors. Study context: Caucasian-associated ancestry cluster membership applied to around 76% of several hundred genotyped donors. General study findings and limits: Listed as cytomegalovirus-associated were about 160 TCR beta chains. Cytomegalovirus status, reportedly, was diagnosed with high specificity and sensitivity by the classifier. In a later analysis, an Asian-associated ancestry cluster reportedly showed fewer N-insertions than the roughly 650-donor mean.

CDR1 and CDR2 (germline): SGHRS, YFSETQ. The CDR3 is made up of 13 amino acids. 13 Jbeta primers and 60 Vbeta primers were used for the PCR. The data were produced by immunoSEQ multiplex PCR, yet TCRdb's version contains in-frame clones alone and is incomplete. In the table there are 100,000 to 150,000 clones, roughly 80% of which are singletons. Concerning this clone itself: Its antigen is not known. Mismatch with germline at one junction end may stem from a read error. The sample carries other DNA sequences with the same CDR3.

Input material: PBMCs. The source is a male donor in good health and CMV-seronegative. The chain couples TRBV5-1 to TRBJ2-2, with 7 nucleotides matching TRBD1. CDR3: CASRLGQAGELFF. The CDR3 DNA sequence: TGCGCCAGCCGCTTAGGACAGGCCGGGGAGCTGTTTTTC.